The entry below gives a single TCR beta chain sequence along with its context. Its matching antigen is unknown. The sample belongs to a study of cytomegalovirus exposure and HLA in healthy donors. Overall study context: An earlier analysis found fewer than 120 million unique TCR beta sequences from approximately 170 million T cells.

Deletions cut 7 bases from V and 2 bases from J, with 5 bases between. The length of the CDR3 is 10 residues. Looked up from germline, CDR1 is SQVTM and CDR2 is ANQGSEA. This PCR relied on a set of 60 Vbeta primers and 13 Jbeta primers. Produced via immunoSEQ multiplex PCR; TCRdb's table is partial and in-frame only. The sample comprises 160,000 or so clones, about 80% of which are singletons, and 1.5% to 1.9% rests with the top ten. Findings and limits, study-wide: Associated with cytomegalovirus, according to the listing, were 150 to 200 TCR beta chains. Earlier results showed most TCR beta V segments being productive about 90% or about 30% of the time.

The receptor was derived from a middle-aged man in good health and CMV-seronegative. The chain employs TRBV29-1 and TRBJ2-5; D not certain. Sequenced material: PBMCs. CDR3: CSDEQETQYF. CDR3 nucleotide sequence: TGCAGCGACGAGCAAGAGACCCAGTACTTC. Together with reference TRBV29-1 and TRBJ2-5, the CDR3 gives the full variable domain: SAVISQKPSRDICQRGTSLTIQCQVDSQVTMMFWYRQQPGQSLTLIATANQGSEATYESGFVIDKFPISRPNLTFSTLTVSNMSPEDSSIYLCSDEQETQYFGPGTRLLVL.